What follows is one T cell receptor (beta chain) and its context. Its cognate antigen is unknown. This specimen belongs to a study of response to subunit inactivated influenza vaccine. TCRdb re-derived calls from the RT-PCR reads in MiXCR, one entry per CDR3 protein. Among roughly 570,000 distinct CDR3 sequences listed, around 15% were seen once. This CDR3 has 14 residues. Germline-derived CDR1 and CDR2 are LNHDA and SQIVND (reference sequence). Trimming left V 4 bases short and J 0 bases short, with 10 bases between. The study's findings and limits: It was suggested by the authors that few new T cells are recruited by each seasonal influenza vaccination.

The TCR comes from a man between 45 and 60 years old who received an inactivated influenza vaccine. Source: PBMCs from blood, taken roughly 12 days after vaccination. The chain is built from TRBV19 and TRBJ2-7, with D perhaps matching TRBD1 (6 bases). In DNA, the CDR3 is TGTGCCAGTAGTAAACGACAGGACTCCTACGAGCAGTACTTC. It yields the protein CASSKRQDSYEQYF.